This passage covers 2 T cell receptor beta chains from one sample sequenced in a study of vaccination and CD4 T cells after COVID-19. No antigens are known for them. Cultured CD4+ T cells had their DNA profiled by the Oncomine TCR Beta short-read assay. TCRdb re-analysed the PCR reads in MiXCR, keeping a single row per CDR3 protein. The top ten clones hold roughly a third of a sample with around 6,800 distinct CDR3 sequences, around 41% of them seen once. Specified treatment: roughly 10-day PBMC culture with coronavirus spike peptide pools or control peptides (ViraFEST assay). These CD4+ T cells came from an unexposed donor, sampled before the COVID-19 pandemic (2011-2018). Material for sequencing was CD4+ T cells from blood, cultured in vitro. These receptors all come from a human donor in good health.

This clonotype was observed a few times. V usage is TRBV20-1 and J usage is TRBJ1-2, with no clear D. CDR1 is DFQATT and CDR2 is SNEGSKA in the germline V gene (reference sequence). This CDR3 has 13 residues. Trimming took off 1 base at V and 8 bases at J, with 14 bases between the two ends. The CDR3 coding sequence is TGCAGTGCTAGAGTACAGCCCGAACGGGGCTACACCTTC. Protein product: CSARVQPERGYTF.

This chain joins TRBV20-1 and TRBJ2-2; TRBD2 agrees at 7 bases. The CDR3 sequence is 13 residues long. After removal of 1 base from V and 4 bases from J, the junction contained 0 bases not matched to a gene. From germline, CDR1 is DFQATT and CDR2 SNEGSKA (reference sequence). CDR3 sequence reads: CSARAGGTGELFF. The CDR3, as DNA: TGCAGTGCTAGAGCGGGGGGCACCGGGGAGCTGTTTTTT.